One sample yielded the 5 T cell receptor beta chains listed below, sequenced in a study of Graves' ophthalmopathy and Graves' hyperthyroidism. Scientists amplified the TCR beta CDR3 regions from RNA transcripts. An initial RT-PCR round employing HTBI primers preceded a second-round multiplex PCR. TCRdb independently ran MiXCR on the multiplex PCR reads; one entry per CDR3 protein. The sample holds about 660,000 distinct CDR3 sequences; just over 40% are singletons and the top ten take 3% to 4%. Sequencing was carried out using peripheral blood. The receptors come from an adult man with Graves' ophthalmopathy.

This clonotype appeared many times. The chain joins TRBV6-1 to TRBJ1-1; D may be TRBD1 (5 bases). The CDR3 contains 14 residues. Trimming removed 6 bases at V and 0 bases at J, with 11 bases between. Germline CDR1 reads MNHNS; CDR2 reads SASEGT. The CDR3 region has the DNA TGTGCCAGCAGGGCAGGGAGGCTGAACACTGAAGCTTTCTTT. Translated, it gives CASRAGRLNTEAFF.

Many counts were recorded for this clonotype. This rearrangement joins TRBV19 to TRBJ1-5; the match to TRBD1 covers 8 bases. Germline V gene sequence: CDR1 LNHDA, CDR2 SQIVND (reference sequence). The junction had 4 bases not matched to a gene; V was cut back by 4 bases and J by 5 bases. The CDR3 loop spans 14 amino acids. The DNA for the CDR3 is TGTGCCAGTAGTAGACAGGGGACGGATCAGCCCCAGCATTTT. It codes for CASSRQGTDQPQHF.

This clonotype was picked up many times. The CDR3 DNA sequence: TGTGCCAGCAGTATGCGCCACACTGAAGCTTTCTTT. Translation gives CASSMRHTEAFF. V is TRBV6-6 and J is TRBJ1-1, with unresolved D. Trimming pared 5 bases from V and 3 bases from J, leaving 7 bases between. The germline V gene encodes CDR1 MNHNY and CDR2 SVGAGI (reference sequence). CDR3 length: 12 amino acids.

The V gene is TRBV7-9, the J gene TRBJ1-2; maybe TRBD1 (5 bases). This CDR3 has 12 amino acids. Germline V gene data show CDR1 as SEHNR and CDR2 as FQNEAQ (reference sequence). The V and J ends lost 4 bases and 8 bases respectively, with 11 bases between them. CDR3 sequence: CASSSGISGYTF. The DNA for the CDR3 is TGTGCCAGCAGCTCAGGGATTAGCGGCTACACCTTC.

This clonotype was seen ten or more times. The rearrangement uses TRBV29-1 and TRBJ1-1; no clear D. CDR1 is SQVTM, CDR2 ANQGSEA, per germline. The CDR3 runs to 12 residues. V gave up 6 bases and J gave up 1 base, with 9 bases separating them. In DNA form, the CDR3 reads TGCAGCGTCGGACGGCAGAACACTGAAGCTTTCTTT. Translated, it gives CSVGRQNTEAFF.